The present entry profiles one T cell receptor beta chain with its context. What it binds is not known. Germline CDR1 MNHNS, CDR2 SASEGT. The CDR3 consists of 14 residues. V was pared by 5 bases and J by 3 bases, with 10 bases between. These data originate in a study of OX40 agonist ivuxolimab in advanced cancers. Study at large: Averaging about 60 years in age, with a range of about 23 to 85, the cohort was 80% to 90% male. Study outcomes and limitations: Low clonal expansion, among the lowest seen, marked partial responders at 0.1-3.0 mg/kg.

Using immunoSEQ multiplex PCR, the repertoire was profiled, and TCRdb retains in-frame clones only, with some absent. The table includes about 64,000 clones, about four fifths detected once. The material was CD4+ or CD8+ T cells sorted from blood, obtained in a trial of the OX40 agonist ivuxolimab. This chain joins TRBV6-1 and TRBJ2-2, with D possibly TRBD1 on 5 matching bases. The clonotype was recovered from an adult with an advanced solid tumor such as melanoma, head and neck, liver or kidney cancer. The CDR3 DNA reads TGTGCCAGCAGTACCCCAGGGTACACCGGGGAGCTGTTTTTT. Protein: CASSTPGYTGELFF.